This T cell receptor beta chain was found in a study of CD8 T cells in Susac syndrome. This CDR3 spans 14 amino acids. From germline, CDR1 is MDHEN and CDR2 SYDVKM. V was trimmed by 10 bases and J by 3 bases, leaving 16 bases between them. Reverse transcription of roughly 0.45 to 1 ug RNA was performed with random hexamers. TCRdb called the immunoSEQ multiplex PCR reads again in MiXCR, with one record for every CDR3 protein. The sample lists roughly 330,000 distinct CDR3 sequences, just over 90% seen once, with approximately 0.065% in the top ten. The sequence derives from a human donor with multiple sclerosis. V and J are TRBV28 and TRBJ2-1; D gene ambiguous. Sequences were obtained from CD4+ T cells from PBMCs. This CDR3 reads CAIQGVPLYNEQFF. CDR3 DNA: TGTGCCATCCAAGGTGTTCCGCTCTACAATGAGCAGTTCTTC.